The sequence of this T cell receptor (beta chain) was determined in a study of blood T cells in healthy people across ages. The use of a sample-barcoded 5' primer and a J-beta primer mix characterized a second PCR of about 7 to 12 cycles. Using its own MiXCR run on the 5' RACE reads, TCRdb lists one record per CDR3 protein. The sample records about 280,000 distinct CDR3 sequences, around 27% being singletons. The sequence was obtained from a woman in her 70s in good health. Sequenced material: blood.

In DNA form, the CDR3 reads TGTGCCAGCAGTCTCATATGGGGGGATACGCAGTATTTT. Translation: CASSLIWGDTQYF. The chain has TRBV12-3 or TRBV12-4 and TRBJ2-3; D is possibly TRBD1 or TRBD2 (5 bases each). The CDR3 has 13 amino acids. V lost 5 bases and J 6 bases, leaving 12 bases between the germline ends.